This T cell receptor beta chain was recorded in a study of blood T cell repertoires in COVID-19. Study summary: From the United States, Italy and Spain came samples of acute and convalescent COVID-19.

Profiled with immunoSEQ multiplex PCR; TCRdb holds only in-frame clones, not every one. The sample carries approximately 280,000 clones, roughly 83% recorded once. The clonotype originates from a human donor with COVID-19, enrolled during active disease. The donor label of this sample is uncertain. The sample consisted of peripheral blood.

Written as DNA, the CDR3 is TGCGCCAGCAGCTCCCTAGCGGGAGTCGGCACAGATACGCAGTATTTT. Amino acids: CASSSLAGVGTDTQYF. The chain couples TRBV5-1 to TRBJ2-3; 10 positions agree with TRBD2. This CDR3 comprises 16 residues. V shed 3 bases and J 1 base; nucleotides not matched to a gene: 5. CDR1 is SGHRS, CDR2 YFSETQ, per germline.